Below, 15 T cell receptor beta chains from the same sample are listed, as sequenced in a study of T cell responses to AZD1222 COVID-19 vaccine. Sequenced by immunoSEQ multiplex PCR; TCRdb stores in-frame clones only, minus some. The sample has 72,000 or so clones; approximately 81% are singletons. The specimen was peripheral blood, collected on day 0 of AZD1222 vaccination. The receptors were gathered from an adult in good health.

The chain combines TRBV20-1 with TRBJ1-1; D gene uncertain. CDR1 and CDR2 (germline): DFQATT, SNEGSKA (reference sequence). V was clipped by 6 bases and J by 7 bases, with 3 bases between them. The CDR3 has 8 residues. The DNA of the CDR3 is TGCAGTGCCTATGAAGCTTTCTTT. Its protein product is CSAYEAFF.

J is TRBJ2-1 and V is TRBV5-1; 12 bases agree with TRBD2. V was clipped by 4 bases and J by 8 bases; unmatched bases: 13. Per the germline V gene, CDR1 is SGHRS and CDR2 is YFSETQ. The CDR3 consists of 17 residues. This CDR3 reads CASSGGLAGPLEDEQFF. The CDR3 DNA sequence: TGCGCCAGCAGCGGGGGACTAGCGGGTCCCCTCGAGGATGAGCAGTTCTTC.

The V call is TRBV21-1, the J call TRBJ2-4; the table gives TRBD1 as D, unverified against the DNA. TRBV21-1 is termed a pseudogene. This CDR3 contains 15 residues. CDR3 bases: TGTGCCAGCAGCTCCCGCAGGGGAGCCAAAAACATTCAGTACTTC. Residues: CASSSRRGAKNIQYF.

Here the CDR3 reads CASSQGGEKLFF. CDR3 coding DNA: TGTGCCAGCAGTCAGGGAGGTGAAAAACTGTTTTTT. V and J are TRBV6-7 and TRBJ1-4; D is possibly TRBD1 (5 bases). TRBV6-7 is labeled an ORF, and its function is uncertain. V shed 5 bases and J shed 7 bases, with 8 bases lying between them. CDR3 length: 12 residues.

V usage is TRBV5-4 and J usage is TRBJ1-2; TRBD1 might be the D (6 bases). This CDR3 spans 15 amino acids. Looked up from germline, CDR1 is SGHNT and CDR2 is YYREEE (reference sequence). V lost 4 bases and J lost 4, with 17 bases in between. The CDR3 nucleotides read TGTGCCAGCAGCGGGGAGCGGGACACGGCCTATGGCTACACCTTC. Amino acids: CASSGERDTAYGYTF.

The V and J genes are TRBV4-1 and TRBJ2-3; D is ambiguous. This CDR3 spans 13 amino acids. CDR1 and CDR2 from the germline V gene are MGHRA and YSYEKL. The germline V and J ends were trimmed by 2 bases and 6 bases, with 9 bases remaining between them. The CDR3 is CASSQLLGDTQYF. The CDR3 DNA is TGCGCCAGCAGCCAACTCCTGGGGGATACGCAGTATTTT.

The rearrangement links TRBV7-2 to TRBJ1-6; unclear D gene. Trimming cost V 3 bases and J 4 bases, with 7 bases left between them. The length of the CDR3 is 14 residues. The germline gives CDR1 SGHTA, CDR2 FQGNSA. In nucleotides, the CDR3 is TGTGCCAGCAGCTTGAGTCAATATAATTCACCCCTCCACTTT. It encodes CASSLSQYNSPLHF.

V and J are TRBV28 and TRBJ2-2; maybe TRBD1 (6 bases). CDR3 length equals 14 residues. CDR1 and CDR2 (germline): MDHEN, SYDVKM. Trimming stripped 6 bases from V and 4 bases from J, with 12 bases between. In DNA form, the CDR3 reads TGTGCCAGCAGCCGAGGGACAACCACCGGGGAGCTGTTTTTT. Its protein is CASSRGTTTGELFF.

The CDR3 coding sequence is TGCGCCAGCAGCTTGCAACAGACAAATTTGCAGTTCTTC. As protein: CASSLQQTNLQFF. The rearrangement uses TRBV5-1 and TRBJ2-1; no clear D gene. The length of the CDR3 is 13 residues. With 1 base removed from V and 12 bases from J, the gap between germline ends came to 14 bases. Germline CDR1 and CDR2: SGHRS and YFSETQ.

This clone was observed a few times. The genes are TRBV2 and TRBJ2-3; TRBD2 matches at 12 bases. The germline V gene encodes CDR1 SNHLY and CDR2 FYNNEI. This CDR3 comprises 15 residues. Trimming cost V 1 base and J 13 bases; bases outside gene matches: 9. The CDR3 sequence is CASSEVSSGRGKKYF. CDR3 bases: TGTGCCAGCAGTGAAGTCTCTAGCGGGAGGGGGAAAAAGTATTTT.

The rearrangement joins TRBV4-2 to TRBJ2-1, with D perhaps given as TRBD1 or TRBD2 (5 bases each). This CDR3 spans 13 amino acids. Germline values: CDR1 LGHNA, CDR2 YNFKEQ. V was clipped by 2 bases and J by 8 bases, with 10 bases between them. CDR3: CASSQLGRDEQFF. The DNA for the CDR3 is TGTGCCAGCAGCCAATTGGGACGGGATGAGCAGTTCTTC.

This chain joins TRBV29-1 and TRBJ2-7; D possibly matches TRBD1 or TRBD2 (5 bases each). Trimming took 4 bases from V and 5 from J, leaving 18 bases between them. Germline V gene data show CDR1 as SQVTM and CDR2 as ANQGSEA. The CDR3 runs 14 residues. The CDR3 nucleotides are TGCAGCGTTGGAAGGGTCGCCGGGGCCAACGAGCAGTACTTC. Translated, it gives CSVGRVAGANEQYF.

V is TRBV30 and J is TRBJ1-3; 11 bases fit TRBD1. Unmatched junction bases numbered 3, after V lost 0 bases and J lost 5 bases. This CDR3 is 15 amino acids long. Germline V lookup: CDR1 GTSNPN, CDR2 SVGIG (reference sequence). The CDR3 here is CAWSVGTGGRNTIYF. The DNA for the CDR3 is TGTGCCTGGAGTGTTGGGACAGGGGGAAGAAACACCATATATTTT.

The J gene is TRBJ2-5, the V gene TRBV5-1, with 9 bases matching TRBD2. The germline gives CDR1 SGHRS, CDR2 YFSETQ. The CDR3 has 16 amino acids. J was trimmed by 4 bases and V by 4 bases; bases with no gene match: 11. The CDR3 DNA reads TGCGCCAGCAGCACCCGGGTAGCGGGAGCTATAGAGACCCAGTACTTC. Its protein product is CASSTRVAGAIETQYF.

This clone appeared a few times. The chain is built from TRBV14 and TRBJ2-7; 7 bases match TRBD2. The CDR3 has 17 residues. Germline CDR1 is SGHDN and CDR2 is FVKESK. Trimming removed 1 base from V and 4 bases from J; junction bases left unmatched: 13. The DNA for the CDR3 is TGTGCCAGCAGCCAAGGGGGGGGACCCCACCTAGGGTACGAGCAGTACTTC. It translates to CASSQGGGPHLGYEQYF.